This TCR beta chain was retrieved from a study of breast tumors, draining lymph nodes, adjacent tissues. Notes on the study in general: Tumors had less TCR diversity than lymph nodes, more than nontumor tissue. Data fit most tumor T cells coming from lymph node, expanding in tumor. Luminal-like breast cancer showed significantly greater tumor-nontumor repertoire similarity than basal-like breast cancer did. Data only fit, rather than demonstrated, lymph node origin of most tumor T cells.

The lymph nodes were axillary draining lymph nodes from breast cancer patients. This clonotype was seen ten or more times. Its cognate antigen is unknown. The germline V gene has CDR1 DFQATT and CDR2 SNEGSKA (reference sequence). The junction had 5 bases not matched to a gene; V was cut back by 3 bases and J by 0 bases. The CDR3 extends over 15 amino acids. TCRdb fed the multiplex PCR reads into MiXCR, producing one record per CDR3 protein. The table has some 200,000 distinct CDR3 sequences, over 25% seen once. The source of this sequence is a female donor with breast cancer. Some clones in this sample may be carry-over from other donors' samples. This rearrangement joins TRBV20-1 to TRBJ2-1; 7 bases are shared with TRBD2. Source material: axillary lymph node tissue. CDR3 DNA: TGCAGTGCTAGGGTGGGCGGGGGCTCCTACAATGAGCAGTTCTTC. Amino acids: CSARVGGGSYNEQFF.